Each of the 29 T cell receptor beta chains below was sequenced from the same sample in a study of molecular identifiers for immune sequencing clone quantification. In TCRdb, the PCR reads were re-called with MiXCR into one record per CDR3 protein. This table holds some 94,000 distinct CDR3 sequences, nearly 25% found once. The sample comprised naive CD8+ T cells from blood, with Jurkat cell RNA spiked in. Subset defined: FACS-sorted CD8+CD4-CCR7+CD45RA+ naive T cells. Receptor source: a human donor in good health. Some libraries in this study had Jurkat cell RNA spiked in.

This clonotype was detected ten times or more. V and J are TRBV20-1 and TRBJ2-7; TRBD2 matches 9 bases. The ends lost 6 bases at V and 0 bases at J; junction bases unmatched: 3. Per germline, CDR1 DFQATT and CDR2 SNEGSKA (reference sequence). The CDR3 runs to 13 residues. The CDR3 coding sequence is TGCAGTGCCAGTAGCGGGAGCTCCTACGAGCAGTACTTC. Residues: CSASSGSSYEQYF.

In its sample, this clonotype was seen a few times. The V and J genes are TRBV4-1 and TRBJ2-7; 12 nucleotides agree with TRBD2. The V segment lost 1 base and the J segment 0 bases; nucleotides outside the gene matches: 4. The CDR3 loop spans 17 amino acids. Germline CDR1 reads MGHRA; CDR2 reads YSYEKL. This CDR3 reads CASSQVTSGRSSYEQYF. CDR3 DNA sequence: TGCGCCAGCAGCCAAGTCACTAGCGGGAGGAGCTCCTACGAGCAGTACTTC.

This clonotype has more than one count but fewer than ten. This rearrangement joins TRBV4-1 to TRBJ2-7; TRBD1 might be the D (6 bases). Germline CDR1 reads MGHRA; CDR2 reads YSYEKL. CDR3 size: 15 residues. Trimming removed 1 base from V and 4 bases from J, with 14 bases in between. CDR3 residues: CASSQVQGTLYEQYF. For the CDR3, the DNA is TGCGCCAGCAGCCAAGTTCAGGGGACCCTATACGAGCAGTACTTC.

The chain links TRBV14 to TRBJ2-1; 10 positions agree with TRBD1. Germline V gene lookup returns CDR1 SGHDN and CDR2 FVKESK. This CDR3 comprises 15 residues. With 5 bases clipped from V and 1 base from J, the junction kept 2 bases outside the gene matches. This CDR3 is CASSSGQGSYNEQFF. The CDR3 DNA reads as TGTGCCAGCAGCTCGGGACAGGGGTCCTACAATGAGCAGTTCTTC.

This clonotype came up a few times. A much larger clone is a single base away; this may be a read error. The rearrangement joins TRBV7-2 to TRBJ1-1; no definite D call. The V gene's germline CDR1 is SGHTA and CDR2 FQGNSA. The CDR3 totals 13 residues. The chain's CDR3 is CASSLLVNTEVFF. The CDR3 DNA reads TGTGCCAGCAGCTTATTAGTGAACACTGAAGTTTTCTTT.

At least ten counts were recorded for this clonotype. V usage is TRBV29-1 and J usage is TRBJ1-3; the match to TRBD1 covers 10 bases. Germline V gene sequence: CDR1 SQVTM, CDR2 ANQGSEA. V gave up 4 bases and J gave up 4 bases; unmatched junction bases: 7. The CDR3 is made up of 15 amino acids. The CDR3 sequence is CSVVGTGDAGNTIYF. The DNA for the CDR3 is TGCAGCGTTGTTGGGACAGGGGATGCAGGAAACACCATATATTTT.

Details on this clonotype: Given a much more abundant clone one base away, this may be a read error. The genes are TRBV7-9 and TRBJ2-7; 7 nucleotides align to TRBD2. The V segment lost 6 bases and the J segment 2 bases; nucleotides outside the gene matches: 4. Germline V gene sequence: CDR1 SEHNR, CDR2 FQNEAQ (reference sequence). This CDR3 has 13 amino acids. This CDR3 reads CASRNGTTYEQYF. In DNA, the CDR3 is TGTGCCAGCAGGAACGGGACTACCTACGAGCAGTACTTC. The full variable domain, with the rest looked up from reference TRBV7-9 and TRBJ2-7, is DTGVSQNPRHKITKRGQNVTFRCDPISEHNRLYWYRQTLGQGPEFLTYFQNEAQLEKSRLLSDRFSAERPKGSFSTLEIQRTEQGDSAMYLCASRNGTTYEQYFGPGTRLTVT.

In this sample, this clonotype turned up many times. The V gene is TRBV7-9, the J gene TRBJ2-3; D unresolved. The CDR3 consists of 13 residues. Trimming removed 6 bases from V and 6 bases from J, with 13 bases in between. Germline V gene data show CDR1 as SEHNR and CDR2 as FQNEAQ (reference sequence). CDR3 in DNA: TGTGCCAGCAGGACAACCCTCTGGGATACGCAGTATTTT. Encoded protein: CASRTTLWDTQYF.

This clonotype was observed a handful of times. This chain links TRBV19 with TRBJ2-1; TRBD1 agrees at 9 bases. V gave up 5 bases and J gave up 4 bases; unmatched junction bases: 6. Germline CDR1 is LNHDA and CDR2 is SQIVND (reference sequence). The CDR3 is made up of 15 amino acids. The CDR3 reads CASSWSDRGYNEQFF. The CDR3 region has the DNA TGTGCCAGTAGTTGGTCGGACAGGGGATACAATGAGCAGTTCTTC.

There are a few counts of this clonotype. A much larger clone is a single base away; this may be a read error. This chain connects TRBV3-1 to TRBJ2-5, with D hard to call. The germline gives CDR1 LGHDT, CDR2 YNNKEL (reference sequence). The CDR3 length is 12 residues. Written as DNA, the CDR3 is TGTGTCAGCAGCCAAACACAAGAGACCCAGTACTTC. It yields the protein CVSSQTQETQYF.

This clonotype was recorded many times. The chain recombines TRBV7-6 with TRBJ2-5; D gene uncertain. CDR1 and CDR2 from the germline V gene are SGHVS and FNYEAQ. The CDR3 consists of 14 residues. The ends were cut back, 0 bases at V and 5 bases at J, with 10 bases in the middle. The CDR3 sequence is CASSLALPEETQYF. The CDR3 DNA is TGTGCCAGCAGCTTAGCGCTCCCGGAGGAGACCCAGTACTTC.

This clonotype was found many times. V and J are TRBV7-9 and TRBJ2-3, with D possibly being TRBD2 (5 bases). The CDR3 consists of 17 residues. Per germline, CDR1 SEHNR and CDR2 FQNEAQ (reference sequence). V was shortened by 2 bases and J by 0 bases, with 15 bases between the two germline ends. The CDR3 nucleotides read TGTGCCAGCAGCTTAAGTGCTGGGAGCCGAAGCACAGATACGCAGTATTTT. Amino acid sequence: CASSLSAGSRSTDTQYF.

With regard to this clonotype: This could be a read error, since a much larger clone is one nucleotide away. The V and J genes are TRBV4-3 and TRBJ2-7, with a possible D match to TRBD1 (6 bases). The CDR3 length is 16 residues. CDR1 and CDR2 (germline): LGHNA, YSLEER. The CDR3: CASSRGLQGSSYERYF. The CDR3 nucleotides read TGCGCCAGCAGCCGTGGACTCCAGGGGTCCTCCTACGAGCGGTACTTC.

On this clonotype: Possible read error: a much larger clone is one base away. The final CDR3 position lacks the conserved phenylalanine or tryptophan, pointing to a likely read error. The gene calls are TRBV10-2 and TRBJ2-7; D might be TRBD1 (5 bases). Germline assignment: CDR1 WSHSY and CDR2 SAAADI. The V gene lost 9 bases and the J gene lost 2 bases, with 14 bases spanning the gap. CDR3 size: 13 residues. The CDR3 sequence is CASAQGLTYEQYI. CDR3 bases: TGCGCCAGTGCCCAGGGTCTTACCTACGAGCAGTACATC.

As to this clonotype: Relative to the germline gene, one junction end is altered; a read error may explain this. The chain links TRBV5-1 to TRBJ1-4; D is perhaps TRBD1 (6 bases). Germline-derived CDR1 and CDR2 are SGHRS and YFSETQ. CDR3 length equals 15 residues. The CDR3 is CASSPYRASNEKLYF. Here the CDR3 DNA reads TGCGCCAGCAGCCCCTACAGGGCTTCTAATGAAAAACTGTATTTT.

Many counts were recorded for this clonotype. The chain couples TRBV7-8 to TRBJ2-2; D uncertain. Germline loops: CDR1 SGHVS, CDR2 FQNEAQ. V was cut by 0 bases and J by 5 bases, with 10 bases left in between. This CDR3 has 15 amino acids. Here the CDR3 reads CASSLAGMGTGELFF. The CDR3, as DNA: TGTGCCAGCAGCTTAGCTGGGATGGGGACCGGGGAGCTGTTTTTT.

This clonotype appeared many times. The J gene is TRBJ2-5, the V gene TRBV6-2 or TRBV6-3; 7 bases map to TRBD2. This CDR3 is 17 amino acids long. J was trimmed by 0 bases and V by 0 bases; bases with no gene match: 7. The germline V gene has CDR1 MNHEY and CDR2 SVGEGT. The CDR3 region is CASSYSSEAGYQETQYF. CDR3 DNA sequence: TGTGCCAGCAGTTACTCGTCTGAAGCGGGGTACCAAGAGACCCAGTACTTC.

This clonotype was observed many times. In DNA form, the CDR3 reads TGTGCCAGCAGCCAAGATCCCGGGGATAATCAGCCCCAGCATTTT. Amino acids: CASSQDPGDNQPQHF. The genes are TRBV3-1 and TRBJ1-5; D is undetermined. There are 15 residues in the CDR3. Between the trimmed V and J ends, which lost 0 bases and 4 bases, there was a span of 10 bases. Per the germline V gene, CDR1 is LGHDT and CDR2 is YNNKEL (reference sequence).

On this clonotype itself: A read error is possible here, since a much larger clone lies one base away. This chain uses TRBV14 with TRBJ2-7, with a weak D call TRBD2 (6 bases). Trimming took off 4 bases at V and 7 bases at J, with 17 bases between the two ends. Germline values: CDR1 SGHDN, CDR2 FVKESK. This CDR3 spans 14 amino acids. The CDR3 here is CASSRGTPLGEQYF. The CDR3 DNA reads TGTGCCAGCAGCCGAGGGACTCCTCTGGGGGAGCAGTACTTC.

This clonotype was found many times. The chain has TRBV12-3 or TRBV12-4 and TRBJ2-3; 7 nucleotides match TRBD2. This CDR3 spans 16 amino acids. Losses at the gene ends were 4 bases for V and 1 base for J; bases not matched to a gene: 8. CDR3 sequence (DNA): TGTGCCAGCAGTTCTCGCTCGAGCGGGGGCACAGATACGCAGTATTTT. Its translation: CASSSRSSGGTDTQYF.

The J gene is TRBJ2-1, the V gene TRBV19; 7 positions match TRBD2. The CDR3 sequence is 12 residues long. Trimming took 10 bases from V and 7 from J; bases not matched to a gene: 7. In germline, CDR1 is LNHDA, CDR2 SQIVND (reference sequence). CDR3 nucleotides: TGTGCCACCTCGTGGGGAGGGAATGAGCAGTTCTTC. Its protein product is CATSWGGNEQFF. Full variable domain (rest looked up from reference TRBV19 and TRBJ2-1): DGGITQSPKYLFRKEGQNVTLSCEQNLNHDAMYWYRQDPGQGLRLIYYSQIVNDFQKGDIAEGYSVSREKKESFPLTVTSAQKNPTAFYLCATSWGGNEQFFGPGTRLTVL.

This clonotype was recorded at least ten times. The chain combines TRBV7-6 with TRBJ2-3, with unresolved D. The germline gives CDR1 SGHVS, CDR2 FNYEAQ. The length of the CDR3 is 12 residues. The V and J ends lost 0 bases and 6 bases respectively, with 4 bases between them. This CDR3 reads CASSLAEDTQYF. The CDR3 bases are TGTGCCAGCAGCTTAGCGGAGGATACGCAGTATTTT.

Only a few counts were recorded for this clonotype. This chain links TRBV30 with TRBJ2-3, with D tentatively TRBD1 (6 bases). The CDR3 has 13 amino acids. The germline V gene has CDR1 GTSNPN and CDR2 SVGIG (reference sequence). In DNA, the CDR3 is TGTGCTACCGGGACACAGAACACAGATACGCAGTATTTT. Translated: CATGTQNTDTQYF.

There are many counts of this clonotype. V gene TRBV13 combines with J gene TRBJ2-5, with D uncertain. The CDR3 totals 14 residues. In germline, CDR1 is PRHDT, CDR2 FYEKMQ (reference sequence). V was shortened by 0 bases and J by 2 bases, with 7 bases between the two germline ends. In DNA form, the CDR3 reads TGTGCCAGCAGCTTAGGAACCGGGCAAGAGACCCAGTACTTC. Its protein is CASSLGTGQETQYF.

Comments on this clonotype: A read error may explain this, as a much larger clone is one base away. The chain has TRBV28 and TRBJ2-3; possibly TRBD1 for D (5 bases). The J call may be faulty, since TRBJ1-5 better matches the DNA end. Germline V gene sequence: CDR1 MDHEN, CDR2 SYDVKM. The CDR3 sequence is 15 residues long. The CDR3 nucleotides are TGTGCCAGCAGTACGACAGATCTGTACACAGATACGCAGCATTTT. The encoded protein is CASSTTDLYTDTQHF.

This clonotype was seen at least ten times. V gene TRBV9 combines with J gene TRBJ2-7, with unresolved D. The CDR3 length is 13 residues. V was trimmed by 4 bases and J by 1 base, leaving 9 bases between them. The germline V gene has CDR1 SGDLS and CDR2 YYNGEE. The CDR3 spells CASSPWGSYEQYF. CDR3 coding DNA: TGTGCCAGCAGCCCGTGGGGATCCTACGAGCAGTACTTC.

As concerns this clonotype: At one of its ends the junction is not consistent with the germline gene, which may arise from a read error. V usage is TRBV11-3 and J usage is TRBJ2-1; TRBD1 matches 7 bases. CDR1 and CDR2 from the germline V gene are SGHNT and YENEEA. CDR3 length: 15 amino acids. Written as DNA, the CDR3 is TGTGCCAGCAGCTACCGGGACAGCGCAAGGAATGAGCAGGTCTTC. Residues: CASSYRDSARNEQVF.

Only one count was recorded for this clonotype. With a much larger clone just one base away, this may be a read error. The CDR3 reads CAGSLVTEVLSTDTQYF. CDR3 DNA: TGTGCCGGCAGCTTAGTCACTGAGGTTCTGAGCACAGATACGCAGTATTTT. The chain joins TRBV7-9 to TRBJ2-3; D not certain. The germline V gene encodes CDR1 SEHNR and CDR2 FQNEAQ (reference sequence). CDR3 length equals 17 residues.

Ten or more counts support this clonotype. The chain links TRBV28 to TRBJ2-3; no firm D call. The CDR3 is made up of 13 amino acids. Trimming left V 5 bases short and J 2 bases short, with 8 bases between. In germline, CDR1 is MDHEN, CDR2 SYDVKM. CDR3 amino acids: CASSRENTDTQYF. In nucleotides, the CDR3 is TGTGCCAGCAGTCGTGAGAACACAGATACGCAGTATTTT.